Listed below are T cell receptor beta chains from one sample, sequenced in a study of T cell responses to AZD1222 COVID-19 vaccine. Repertoires were generated with immunoSEQ multiplex PCR, while TCRdb's copy carries only in-frame clones and drops some. The table includes 130,000 to 150,000 clones, approximately 90% detected once. The material was peripheral blood, obtained on day 0 of MenACWY control vaccination. Receptors originate from an adult in good health. CDR3s include the opening cysteine and the closing phenylalanine or tryptophan. The order of the fields is D gene, J gene, V gene, clone size, CDR3 protein, CDR3 DNA. D genes are given only for firm matches. Expanded clones are given a class, and other clones once, few, many or no size at all.

D gene: -
J gene: TRBJ1-3
V gene: TRBV10-3
clone size: -
CDR3 protein: CATTLPIGNTIYF
CDR3 DNA: TGTGCCACGACCCTCCCCATTGGAAACACCATATATTTT

D gene: TRBD1
J gene: TRBJ2-7
V gene: TRBV7-9
clone size: -
CDR3 protein: CASSSGTGTYEQYF
CDR3 DNA: TGTGCCAGCAGTTCCGGGACAGGAACCTACGAGCAGTACTTC

D gene: TRBD2
J gene: TRBJ2-7
V gene: TRBV6-5
clone size: -
CDR3 protein: CASNKAGGYEQYF
CDR3 DNA: TGTGCCAGCAACAAAGCGGGGGGCTACGAGCAGTACTTC

D gene: TRBD1
J gene: TRBJ1-1
V gene: TRBV5-1
clone size: -
CDR3 protein: CASSLRQGGTEAFF
CDR3 DNA: TGCGCCAGCAGTTTGCGACAGGGGGGCACTGAAGCTTTCTTT

D gene: TRBD1
J gene: TRBJ1-5
V gene: TRBV7-9
clone size: -
CDR3 protein: CASSPDREGQPQHF
CDR3 DNA: TGTGCCAGCAGTCCTGACAGGGAAGGTCAGCCCCAGCATTTT

D gene: -
J gene: TRBJ2-2
V gene: TRBV27
clone size: -
CDR3 protein: CASSLYPPEQSSPGELFF
CDR3 DNA: TGTGCCAGCAGTTTATATCCCCCCGAGCAGTCCTCCCCCGGGGAGCTGTTTTTT

D gene: -
J gene: TRBJ2-1
V gene: TRBV7-3
clone size: few
CDR3 protein: CASSLREGAEQFF
CDR3 DNA: TGTGCCAGCAGCTTAAGAGAGGGCGCTGAGCAGTTCTTC

D gene: -
J gene: TRBJ1-3
V gene: TRBV4-1
clone size: once
CDR3 protein: CASSRVGVPGNTIYF
CDR3 DNA: TGCGCCAGCAGCCGGGTGGGGGTTCCTGGAAACACCATATATTTT

D gene: -
J gene: TRBJ2-2
V gene: TRBV18
clone size: -
CDR3 protein: CASSPGNGELFF
CDR3 DNA: TGTGCCAGCTCACCGGGAAACGGGGAGCTGTTTTTT

D gene: -
J gene: TRBJ1-2
V gene: TRBV5-1
clone size: -
CDR3 protein: CASSLAAEGYTF
CDR3 DNA: TGCGCCAGCAGCTTGGCGGCAGAGGGCTACACCTTC

D gene: TRBD2
J gene: TRBJ2-3
V gene: TRBV27
clone size: once
CDR3 protein: CASSFAGVSSDTQYF
CDR3 DNA: TGTGCCAGCAGTTTCGCGGGAGTAAGTTCAGATACGCAGTATTTT

D gene: -
J gene: TRBJ1-1
V gene: TRBV7-9
clone size: -
CDR3 protein: CASSSEGIEAFF
CDR3 DNA: TGTGCCAGCAGCTCAGAGGGGATTGAAGCTTTCTTT

D gene: -
J gene: TRBJ1-1
V gene: TRBV28
clone size: once
CDR3 protein: CASSFGLPEAFF
CDR3 DNA: TGTGCCAGCAGTTTTGGATTGCCTGAAGCTTTCTTT

D gene: -
J gene: TRBJ2-7
V gene: TRBV9
clone size: -
CDR3 protein: CASSPSWGYEQYF
CDR3 DNA: TGTGCCAGCAGCCCCTCGTGGGGGTACGAGCAGTACTTC

D gene: -
J gene: TRBJ1-2
V gene: TRBV27
clone size: -
CDR3 protein: CASRAPGLSYTF
CDR3 DNA: TGTGCCAGCAGGGCTCCGGGACTCAGCTACACCTTC

D gene: -
J gene: TRBJ1-2
V gene: TRBV10-3
clone size: -
CDR3 protein: CASSGGNYGYTF
CDR3 DNA: TGTGCCAGCAGCGGGGGGAACTATGGCTACACCTTC

D gene: TRBD1
J gene: TRBJ1-2
V gene: TRBV12-5
clone size: -
CDR3 protein: CASGSGEGAYGYTF
CDR3 DNA: TGTGCTAGTGGTTCGGGTGAGGGGGCCTATGGCTACACCTTC

D gene: -
J gene: TRBJ2-7
V gene: TRBV12-3/TRBV12-4
clone size: -
CDR3 protein: CASSRGYPYEQYF
CDR3 DNA: TGTGCCAGCAGTCGGGGCTATCCCTACGAGCAGTACTTC

D gene: -
J gene: TRBJ2-7
V gene: TRBV7-2
clone size: -
CDR3 protein: CASSLARLSPYEQYF
CDR3 DNA: TGTGCCAGCAGCTTAGCGCGACTCAGTCCCTACGAGCAGTACTTC

D gene: -
J gene: TRBJ1-3
V gene: TRBV6-5
clone size: -
CDR3 protein: CASRRTNRAGNTIYF
CDR3 DNA: TGTGCCAGCAGACGGACCAACAGGGCTGGAAACACCATATATTTT

D gene: -
J gene: TRBJ2-1
V gene: TRBV7-9
clone size: -
CDR3 protein: CASSSKDSYNEQFF
CDR3 DNA: TGTGCCAGCAGCTCTAAAGACAGTTACAATGAGCAGTTCTTC

D gene: -
J gene: TRBJ1-5
V gene: TRBV29-1
clone size: -
CDR3 protein: CSVGGVGNQPQHF
CDR3 DNA: TGCAGCGTTGGGGGGGTGGGCAATCAGCCCCAGCATTTT

D gene: TRBD2
J gene: TRBJ2-1
V gene: TRBV20-1
clone size: -
CDR3 protein: CGTSGYNEQFF
CDR3 DNA: TGCGGGACTAGCGGTTACAATGAGCAGTTCTTC

D gene: -
J gene: TRBJ1-3
V gene: TRBV3-1/TRBV3-2
clone size: -
CDR3 protein: CASSPLGNTIYF
CDR3 DNA: TGTGCCAGCAGCCCCCTCGGAAACACCATATATTTT

D gene: TRBD1
J gene: TRBJ1-2
V gene: TRBV7-9
clone size: -
CDR3 protein: CASSRTGDGYGYTF
CDR3 DNA: TGTGCCAGCAGTCGGACAGGGGATGGGTATGGCTACACCTTC

D gene: TRBD1
J gene: TRBJ1-1
V gene: TRBV29-1
clone size: -
CDR3 protein: CSATSGQGFTEAFF
CDR3 DNA: TGCAGCGCAACGTCGGGACAGGGCTTCACTGAAGCTTTCTTT

D gene: -
J gene: TRBJ1-1
V gene: TRBV19
clone size: -
CDR3 protein: CASARVPPGHLNTEAFF
CDR3 DNA: TGTGCCAGTGCGAGGGTCCCACCGGGCCACCTGAACACTGAAGCTTTCTTT

D gene: TRBD1
J gene: TRBJ2-3
V gene: TRBV4-2
clone size: -
CDR3 protein: CASSQGQGAPDTQYF
CDR3 DNA: TGTGCCAGCAGCCAAGGACAGGGGGCGCCAGATACGCAGTATTTT

D gene: -
J gene: TRBJ2-7
V gene: TRBV7-9
clone size: -
CDR3 protein: CASSPSRGASDTYEQYF
CDR3 DNA: TGTGCCAGCAGTCCGTCCCGCGGGGCTAGCGACACCTACGAGCAGTACTTC

D gene: TRBD2
J gene: TRBJ2-3
V gene: TRBV28
clone size: -
CDR3 protein: CASSPWTSGIDTQYF
CDR3 DNA: TGTGCCAGCAGTCCGTGGACTAGCGGGATTGATACGCAGTATTTT

D gene: TRBD2
J gene: TRBJ2-5
V gene: TRBV4-2
clone size: -
CDR3 protein: CASSQESGEETQYF
CDR3 DNA: TGTGCCAGCAGCCAAGAAAGCGGGGAAGAGACCCAGTACTTC

D gene: TRBD1
J gene: TRBJ2-4
V gene: TRBV30
clone size: -
CDR3 protein: CAWSVDRVLAKNIQYF
CDR3 DNA: TGTGCCTGGAGTGTTGACAGGGTACTAGCCAAAAACATTCAGTACTTC

D gene: TRBD1
J gene: TRBJ1-6
V gene: TRBV6-1
clone size: few
CDR3 protein: CASSDGQGISPLHF
CDR3 DNA: TGTGCCAGCAGTGACGGACAGGGGATTTCACCCCTCCACTTT

D gene: -
J gene: TRBJ2-3
V gene: TRBV7-3
clone size: -
CDR3 protein: CASSRGVGDTQYF
CDR3 DNA: TGTGCCAGCAGCCGCGGGGTGGGGGATACGCAGTATTTT

D gene: -
J gene: TRBJ1-1
V gene: TRBV19
clone size: -
CDR3 protein: CASRVVGGASTEAFF
CDR3 DNA: TGTGCCAGTAGGGTTGTGGGGGGCGCGTCTACTGAAGCTTTCTTT

D gene: TRBD1
J gene: TRBJ2-7
V gene: TRBV5-1
clone size: -
CDR3 protein: CASSLDGTGRGEQYF
CDR3 DNA: TGCGCCAGCAGCTTGGATGGGACAGGGAGGGGCGAGCAGTACTTC

D gene: TRBD2
J gene: TRBJ2-3
V gene: TRBV11-3
clone size: -
CDR3 protein: CASSAAGGSDTQYF
CDR3 DNA: TGTGCCAGCAGCGCCGCGGGGGGATCCGATACGCAGTATTTT

D gene: -
J gene: TRBJ2-5
V gene: TRBV7-2
clone size: -
CDR3 protein: CASSLGQETQYF
CDR3 DNA: TGTGCCAGCAGCTTAGGCCAAGAGACCCAGTACTTC

D gene: -
J gene: TRBJ1-5
V gene: TRBV6-5
clone size: -
CDR3 protein: CASAGQYSNQPQHF
CDR3 DNA: TGTGCCAGCGCAGGGCAGTATAGCAATCAGCCCCAGCATTTT

D gene: -
J gene: TRBJ1-1
V gene: TRBV18
clone size: -
CDR3 protein: CASSPLTAEKNTEAFF
CDR3 DNA: TGTGCCAGCTCACCACTGACAGCCGAAAAGAACACTGAAGCTTTCTTT

D gene: -
J gene: TRBJ2-1
V gene: TRBV9
clone size: -
CDR3 protein: CASSVVPSEQFF
CDR3 DNA: TGTGCCAGCAGCGTAGTTCCTAGCGAGCAGTTCTTC

D gene: -
J gene: TRBJ1-4
V gene: TRBV11-2
clone size: -
CDR3 protein: CASTPALSNEKLFF
CDR3 DNA: TGTGCCAGCACCCCCGCATTGTCTAATGAAAAACTGTTTTTT

D gene: TRBD2
J gene: TRBJ2-5
V gene: TRBV27
clone size: -
CDR3 protein: CASPLRGDCQETQYF
CDR3 DNA: TGTGCCAGCCCCCTCCGGGGGGATTGTCAAGAGACCCAGTACTTC

D gene: -
J gene: TRBJ1-3
V gene: TRBV2
clone size: -
CDR3 protein: CASAPSLSGNTIYF
CDR3 DNA: TGTGCCAGCGCGCCGAGCCTCTCCGGAAACACCATATATTTT